Shown below are 9 T cell receptor beta chains from a single sample sequenced in a study of molecular identifiers for immune sequencing clone quantification. Each CDR3 protein is one row after TCRdb ran MiXCR on the PCR reads. The repertoire holds about 640,000 distinct CDR3 sequences, less than 20% seen once, with about 0.9% in the top ten. Sequenced: naive CD8+ T cells from blood, with Jurkat cell RNA spiked in. The subset is: FACS-sorted CD8+CD4-CCR7+CD45RA+ naive T cells. Source of these receptors: a human donor in good health. Some libraries in this study had Jurkat cell RNA spiked in.

Concerning this clonotype itself: This clone may be a read error of a much larger clone one base away. The V gene is TRBV14, the J gene TRBJ2-3; D is uncertain. The V end was cut by 4 bases, the J end by 2 bases, with 10 bases between. This CDR3 has 14 amino acids. In germline, CDR1 is SGHDN, CDR2 FVKESK. CDR3 sequence: CASSRDLNTDTQYF. DNA of the CDR3: TGTGCCAGCAGCCGAGATCTGAACACAGATACGCAGTATTTT.

This clonotype was counted ten times or more. V and J are TRBV2 and TRBJ1-5, with 10 bases fitting TRBD1. The germline V gene encodes CDR1 SNHLY and CDR2 FYNNEI. V was pared by 7 bases and J by 5 bases, with 14 bases of the junction left unmatched. There are 17 residues in the CDR3. CDR3 DNA sequence: TGTGCCAGCACCACCGTGCCGGGACAGGGGAATTATCAGCCCCAGCATTTT. Its protein product is CASTTVPGQGNYQPQHF. Complete variable domain (other parts from reference TRBV2 and TRBJ1-5): EPEVTQTPSHQVTQMGQEVILRCVPISNHLYFYWYRQILGQKVEFLVSFYNNEISEKSEIFDDQFSVERPDGSNFTLKIRSTKLEDSAMYFCASTTVPGQGNYQPQHFGDGTRLSIL.

Turning to this clonotype: As the CDR3 is not closed by the conserved phenylalanine or tryptophan, this likely results from a read error. The gene calls are TRBV20-1 and TRBJ2-7, with D perhaps being TRBD1 or TRBD2 (5 bases each). The CDR3 extends over 14 amino acids. Germline assignment: CDR1 DFQATT and CDR2 SNEGSKA (reference sequence). The V end was cut by 0 bases, the J end by 2 bases, with 11 bases between. This chain's CDR3 is CSARDGTLTYEQYL. Here the CDR3 DNA reads TGCAGTGCTAGAGACGGGACGTTGACCTACGAGCAGTACCTC.

This clonotype has at least ten counts. The chain joins TRBV12-3 or TRBV12-4 to TRBJ1-2; 7 bases fit TRBD1. Unmatched junction bases numbered 3, after V lost 5 bases and J lost 6 bases. The CDR3 sequence is 12 residues long. CDR3 protein: CASSPDRDGYTF. CDR3 in DNA: TGTGCCAGCAGTCCCGACAGGGATGGCTACACCTTC.

Turning to this clonotype: A single base separates this from a much larger clone, so it may be a read error. V is TRBV29-1 and J is TRBJ2-2, with D possibly matching TRBD2 (5 bases). The CDR3 has 14 residues. Germline V CDR1 and CDR2: SQVTM, ANQGSEA. The CDR3 region is CSVAFAANTGELSF. For the CDR3, the DNA is TGCAGCGTTGCCTTTGCCGCGAACACCGGGGAGCTGTCTTTT.

This clonotype has ten or more counts. The J gene is TRBJ2-7, the V gene TRBV28; the D is unclear. V lost 3 bases and J lost 0, with 3 bases in between. This CDR3 comprises 12 residues. Germline loops: CDR1 MDHEN, CDR2 SYDVKM. CDR3 nucleotide sequence: TGTGCCAGCAGTTTCCCCTCCTACGAGCAGTACTTC. It is translated as CASSFPSYEQYF.

This clonotype was detected ten times or more. The V call is TRBV4-3, the J call TRBJ2-7; D gene unclear. Germline values: CDR1 LGHNA, CDR2 YSLEER. The CDR3 is 15 residues long. V lost 1 base to trimming and J lost 0 bases, with 10 bases between them. CDR3 amino acids: CASSQAAYSSYEQYF. In DNA, the CDR3 is TGCGCCAGCAGCCAAGCGGCTTACAGCTCCTACGAGCAGTACTTC.

This clonotype was counted between two and nine times. One end of the junction does not line up with germline, which may come from a read error. The rearrangement joins TRBV28 to TRBJ2-1, with no clear D. This CDR3 is built from 14 residues. Germline V lookup: CDR1 MDHEN, CDR2 SYDVKM. In DNA form, the CDR3 reads TGTGCCAGCAGCCCATCGGAAGTCTACAATGAGCAGTCCTTC. Protein: CASSPSEVYNEQSF.

This sequence joins TRBV6-1 and TRBJ1-5; D call uncertain. From germline, CDR1 is MNHNS and CDR2 SASEGT. This CDR3 is built from 14 residues. V shed 2 bases and J shed 7 bases, with 12 bases lying between them. For the CDR3, the DNA is TGTGCCAGCAGTGAATTCGGGGAAGGGCAGCCCCAGCATTTT. Translation: CASSEFGEGQPQHF.